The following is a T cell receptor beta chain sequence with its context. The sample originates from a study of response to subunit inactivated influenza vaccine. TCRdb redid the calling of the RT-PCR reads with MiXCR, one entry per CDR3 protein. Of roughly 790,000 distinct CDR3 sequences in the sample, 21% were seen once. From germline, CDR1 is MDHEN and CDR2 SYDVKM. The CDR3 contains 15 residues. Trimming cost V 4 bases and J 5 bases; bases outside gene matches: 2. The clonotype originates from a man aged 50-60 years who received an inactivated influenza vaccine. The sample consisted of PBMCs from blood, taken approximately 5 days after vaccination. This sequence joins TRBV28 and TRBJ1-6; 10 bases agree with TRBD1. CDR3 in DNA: TGTGCCAGCAGTTCGGGACAGGGGAATAATTCACCCCTCCACTTT. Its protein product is CASSSGQGNNSPLHF.